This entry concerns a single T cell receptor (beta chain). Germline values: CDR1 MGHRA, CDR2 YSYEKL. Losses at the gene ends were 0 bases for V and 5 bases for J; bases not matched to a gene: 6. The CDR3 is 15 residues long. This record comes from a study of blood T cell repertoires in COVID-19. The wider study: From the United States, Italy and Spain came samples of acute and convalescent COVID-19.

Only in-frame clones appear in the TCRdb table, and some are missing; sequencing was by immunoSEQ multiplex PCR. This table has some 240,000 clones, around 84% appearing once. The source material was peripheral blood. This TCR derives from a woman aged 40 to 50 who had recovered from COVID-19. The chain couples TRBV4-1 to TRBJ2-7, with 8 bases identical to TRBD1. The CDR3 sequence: CASSQDPQGADEQYF. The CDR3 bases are TGCGCCAGCAGCCAAGATCCGCAGGGGGCAGACGAGCAGTACTTC.